The T cell receptor beta chain under discussion was sequenced for a study of control samples from healthy donors and cancer patients. The CDR3 runs to 14 residues. Germline values: CDR1 SGHAT, CDR2 FQNNGV. Trimming removed 5 bases at V and 4 bases at J, with 14 bases between. Generated by immunoSEQ multiplex PCR, the TCRdb table keeps only in-frame clones and is missing some. This sample yields about 120,000 clones, of which roughly 90% are seen a single time; about 3.9% belongs to the top ten. This clonotype originated in a woman aged 60-75 years with lung cancer. V gene TRBV11-2 combines with J gene TRBJ1-2, with D perhaps matching TRBD1 (6 bases). The sequencing sample was made of PBMCs. CDR3 sequence: CASSRGRGPYGYTF. The CDR3 nucleotides read TGTGCCAGCAGCCGCGGCAGGGGACCCTATGGCTACACCTTC. The full variable domain, in which reference TRBV11-2 and TRBJ1-2 provide the parts outside the CDR3, is EAGVAQSPRYKIIEKRQSVAFWCNPISGHATLYWYQQILGQGPKLLIQFQNNGVVDDSQLPKDRFSAERLKGVDSTLKIQPAKLEDSAVYLCASSRGRGPYGYTFGSGTRLTVV.